This entry describes one T cell receptor (beta chain). The data were taken from a study of blood T cell repertoires in COVID-19. Study in general: Researchers got acute and convalescent COVID-19 samples from the United States, Italy and Spain. The analysed material was cDNA or gDNA that came from T cells, B-cell-depleted T cells, or PBMCs.

Authors' processing steps: Nucleated cell number was recorded as an estimate derived from reference gene primer amplification. The protocol was immunoSEQ multiplex PCR, while the TCRdb copy is restricted to in-frame clones and leaves out a portion. D and trimming come from the DNA, and the V and J calls and clone size come from that table. The data contain roughly 170,000 clones, 75% to 85% of them singletons. This CDR3 has 16 amino acids. In germline, CDR1 is LNHNV, CDR2 YYDKDF (reference sequence). V lost 0 bases to trimming and J lost 2 bases; unmatched junction nucleotides: 4. Sequencing was performed on peripheral blood. The clonotype originates from a woman aged 60-75 years with COVID-19, enrolled during active disease. This rearrangement joins TRBV15 to TRBJ2-3, with 8 bases aligning to TRBD2. CDR3 DNA sequence: TGTGCCACCAGCAGAGAGATTAGCGGGGACACAGATACGCAGTATTTT. Protein product: CATSREISGDTDTQYF.